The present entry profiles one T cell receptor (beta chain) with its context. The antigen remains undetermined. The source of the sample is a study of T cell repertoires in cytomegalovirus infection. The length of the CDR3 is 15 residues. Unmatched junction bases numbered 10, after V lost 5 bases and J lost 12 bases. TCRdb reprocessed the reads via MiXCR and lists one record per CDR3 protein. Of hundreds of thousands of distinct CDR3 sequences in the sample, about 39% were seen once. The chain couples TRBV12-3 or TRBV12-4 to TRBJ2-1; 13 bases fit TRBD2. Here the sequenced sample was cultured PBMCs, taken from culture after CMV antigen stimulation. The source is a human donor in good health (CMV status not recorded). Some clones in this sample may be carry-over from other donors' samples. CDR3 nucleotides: TGTGCCAGCAGTCCTCGTCCGACTAGCGGGGGGTCGCAGTTCTTC. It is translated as CASSPRPTSGGSQFF.